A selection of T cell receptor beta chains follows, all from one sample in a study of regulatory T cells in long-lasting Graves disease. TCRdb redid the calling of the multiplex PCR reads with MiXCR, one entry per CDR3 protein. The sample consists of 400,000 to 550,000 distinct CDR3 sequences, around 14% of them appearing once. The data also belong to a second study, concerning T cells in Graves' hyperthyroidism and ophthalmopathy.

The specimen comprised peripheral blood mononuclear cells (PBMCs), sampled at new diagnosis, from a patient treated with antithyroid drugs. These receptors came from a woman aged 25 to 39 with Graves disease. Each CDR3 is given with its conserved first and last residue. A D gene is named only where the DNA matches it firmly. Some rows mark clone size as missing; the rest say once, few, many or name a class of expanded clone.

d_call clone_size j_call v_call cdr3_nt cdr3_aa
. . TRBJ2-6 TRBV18 TGTGCCAGCTCACCAAGGGACGTAGGCTCTGGGGCCAACGTCCTGACTTTC CASSPRDVGSGANVLTF
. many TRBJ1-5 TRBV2 TGTGCCAGCAGTGATTCTGGGAGGCCTAGCAATCAGCCCCAGCATTTT CASSDSGRPSNQPQHF
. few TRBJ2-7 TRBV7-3 TGTGCCAGCAGCTCCGACAGCCAGGGGAAGCAGTACTTC CASSSDSQGKQYF
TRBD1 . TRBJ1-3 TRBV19 TGTGCCAGTAGTAGCGCGGGACAGGACTCTGGAAACACCATATATTTT CASSSAGQDSGNTIYF
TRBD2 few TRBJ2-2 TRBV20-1 TGCAGTGCTAGGGCGGGAGCGAACACCGGGGAGCTGTTTTTT CSARAGANTGELFF
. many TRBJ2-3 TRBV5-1 TGCGCCAGCAGCTTCGGGGACAAGAACACAGATACGCAGTATTTT CASSFGDKNTDTQYF
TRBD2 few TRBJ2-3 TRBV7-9 TGTGCCAGCAGCTCTGAGCGGGAGGGCCGAGATACGCAGTATTTT CASSSEREGRDTQYF
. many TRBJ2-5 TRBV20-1 TGCAGTGCTAGAGTAGGATGGGGAAAGGCCCAGTACTTC CSARVGWGKAQYF
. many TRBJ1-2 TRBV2 TGTGCCAGCGGGGAAGGCGGCTACACCTTC CASGEGGYTF
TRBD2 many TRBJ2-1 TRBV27 TGTGCCAGCAGTTTAAGGTTCGGTCTAGCGGGTAACAATGAGCAGTTCTTC CASSLRFGLAGNNEQFF
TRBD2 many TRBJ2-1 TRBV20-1 TGCAGTGCCTCCCGGTGGGGGACTAGCGGGTCCAGCTCCTACAATGAGCAGTTCTTC CSASRWGTSGSSSYNEQFF
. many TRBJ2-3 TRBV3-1 TGTGCCAGCAGCCTAGCGGTAGAGACGCAGTATTTT CASSLAVETQYF
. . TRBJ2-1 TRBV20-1 TGCAGTGCTAGAGATTACGGCGGGCGACCGTACAATGAGCAGTTCTTC CSARDYGGRPYNEQFF
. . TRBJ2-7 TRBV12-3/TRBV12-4 TGTGCCAGCAGAAGACAGAGCTCCTACGAGCAGTACTTC CASRRQSSYEQYF
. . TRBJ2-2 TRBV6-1 TGTGCCAGCAAGACAACTAACACCGGGGAGCTGTTTTTT CASKTTNTGELFF
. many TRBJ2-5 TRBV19 TGTGCCAGCGCGAGGGGAGAGACCCAGTACTTC CASARGETQYF
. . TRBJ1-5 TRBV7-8 TGTGCCAGCAGCGCCGTTGCAACGTCTGGGGGTAATCAGCCCCAGCATTTT CASSAVATSGGNQPQHF
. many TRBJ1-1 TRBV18 TGTGCCAGCTCACCATACAGGCAGAACACTGAAGCTTTCTTT CASSPYRQNTEAFF
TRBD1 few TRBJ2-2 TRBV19 TGTGCCAGTACCGATAAAGGGGGCGGCAACACCGGGGAGCTGTTTTTT CASTDKGGGNTGELFF
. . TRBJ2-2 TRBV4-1 TGCGCCAGCCGCCAGGGGGGGGCTTTGAACACCGGGGAGCTGTTTTTT CASRQGGALNTGELFF
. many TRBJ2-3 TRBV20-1 TGCAGTGCTAGGGGCCCGGTCACAGATACGCAGTATTTT CSARGPVTDTQYF
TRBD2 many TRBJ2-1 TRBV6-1 TGTGCCAGTAAGATTAGTTGGGGACTAGCGGAGACCTACAATGAGCAGTTCTTC CASKISWGLAETYNEQFF
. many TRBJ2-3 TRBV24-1 TGTGCCACCAGTGATTTGCCACACTTCACGCAGTATTTT CATSDLPHFTQYF
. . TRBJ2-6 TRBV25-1 TGTGCCAGCAGTGATACGAGGGCTGGGGCCAACGTCCTGACTTTC CASSDTRAGANVLTF
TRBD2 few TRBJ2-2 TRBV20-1 TGCAGTGCTAGGAAGACTAGCGTATACACCGGGGAGCTGTGTTTT CSARKTSVYTGELCF
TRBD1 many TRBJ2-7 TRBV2 TGTGCCAGCACCGCAGGACAGGGGCTAACCTACGAGCAGTACTTC CASTAGQGLTYEQYF
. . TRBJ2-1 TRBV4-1 TGCGCCAGCAGCCAGACCCGGATAAATGAGCAGTTCTTC CASSQTRINEQFF
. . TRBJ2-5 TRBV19 TGTGCCAGTTCGTCGCCGGGGTCCGAAGAGACCCAGTACTTC CASSSPGSEETQYF
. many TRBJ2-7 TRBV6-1 TGTGCCAGCAGTGAAGCGGGCAGGGGCCACGAGCAGTACTTC CASSEAGRGHEQYF
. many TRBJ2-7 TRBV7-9 TGTGCCAGCAGCTTAAGCGGCGGAAACTACGAGCAGTACTTC CASSLSGGNYEQYF